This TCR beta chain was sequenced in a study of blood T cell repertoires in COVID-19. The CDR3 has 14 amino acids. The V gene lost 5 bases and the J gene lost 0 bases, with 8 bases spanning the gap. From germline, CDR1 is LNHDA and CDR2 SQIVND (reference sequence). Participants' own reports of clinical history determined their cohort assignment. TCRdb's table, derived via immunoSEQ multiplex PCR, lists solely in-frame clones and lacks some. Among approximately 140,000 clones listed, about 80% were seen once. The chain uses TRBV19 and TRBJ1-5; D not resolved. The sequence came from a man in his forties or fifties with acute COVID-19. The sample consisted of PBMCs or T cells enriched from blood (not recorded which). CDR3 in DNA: TGTGCCAGTAGTCCCTCAGTTAGCAATCAGCCCCAGCATTTT. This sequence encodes CASSPSVSNQPQHF.